This T cell receptor (beta chain) appears in the sequencing data of a study of human versus mouse CDR3 diversity and MHC coevolution. The germline CDR1 and CDR2 sequences are SGHNT and YYREEE (reference sequence). This CDR3 has 16 amino acids. Trimming removed 4 bases at V and 0 bases at J, with 11 bases between. Here immunoSEQ multiplex PCR was the method, and the copy in TCRdb shows in-frame clones only, minus some. In the table there are tens of thousands of clones, 93% of which are singletons. The chain recombines TRBV5-4 with TRBJ1-6; D is unresolved. Sample: naive CD4+ T cells from blood. The subset: CD45RO-negative CD62L-positive naive CD4 T cells. The receptor comes from a person aged 25 to 75 in good health. As DNA, the CDR3 is TGTGCCAGCAGCCCCCTATCGAGCTCCTATAATTCACCCCTCCACTTT. It translates to CASSPLSSSYNSPLHF.